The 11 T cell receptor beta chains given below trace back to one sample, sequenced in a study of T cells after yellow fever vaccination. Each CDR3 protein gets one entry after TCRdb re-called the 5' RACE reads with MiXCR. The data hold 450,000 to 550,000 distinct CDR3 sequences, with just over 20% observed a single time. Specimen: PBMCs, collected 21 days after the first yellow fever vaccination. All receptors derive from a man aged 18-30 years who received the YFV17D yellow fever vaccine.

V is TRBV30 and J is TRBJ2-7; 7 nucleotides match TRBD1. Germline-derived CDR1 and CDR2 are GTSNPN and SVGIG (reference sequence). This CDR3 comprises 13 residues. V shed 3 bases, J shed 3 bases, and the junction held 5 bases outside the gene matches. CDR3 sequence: CAWSRHRGYEQYF. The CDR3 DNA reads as TGTGCCTGGAGCCGGCACAGGGGCTACGAGCAGTACTTC.

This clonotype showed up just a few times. The CDR3 nucleotides read TGTGCCAGCAGCAAAGAAGAGAAGGGACTAGTCCATGAGCAGTTCTTC. It codes for CASSKEEKGLVHEQFF. The chain combines TRBV21-1 with TRBJ2-1; the table's D call, TRBD2, has no DNA check behind it. TRBV21-1 is given as a pseudogene. The length of the CDR3 is 16 residues.

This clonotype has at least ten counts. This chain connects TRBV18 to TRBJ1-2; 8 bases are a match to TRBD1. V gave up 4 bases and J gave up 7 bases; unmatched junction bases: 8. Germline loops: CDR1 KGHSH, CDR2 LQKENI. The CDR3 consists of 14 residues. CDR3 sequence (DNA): TGTGCCAGCTCACTCTCGACAGGGGACCCTGGCTACACCTTC. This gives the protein CASSLSTGDPGYTF. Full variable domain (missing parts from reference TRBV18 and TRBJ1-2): NAGVMQNPRHLVRRRGQEARLRCSPMKGHSHVYWYRQLPEEGLKFMVYLQKENIIDESGMPKERFSAEFPKEGPSILRIQQVVRGDSAAYFCASSLSTGDPGYTFGSGTRLTVV.

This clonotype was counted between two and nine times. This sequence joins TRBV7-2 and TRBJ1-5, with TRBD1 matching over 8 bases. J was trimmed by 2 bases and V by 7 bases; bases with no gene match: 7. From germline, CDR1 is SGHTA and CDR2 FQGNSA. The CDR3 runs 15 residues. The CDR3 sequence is CASIDDRGGNQPQHF. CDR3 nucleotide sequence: TGTGCCAGCATTGACGACAGGGGTGGCAATCAGCCCCAGCATTTT.

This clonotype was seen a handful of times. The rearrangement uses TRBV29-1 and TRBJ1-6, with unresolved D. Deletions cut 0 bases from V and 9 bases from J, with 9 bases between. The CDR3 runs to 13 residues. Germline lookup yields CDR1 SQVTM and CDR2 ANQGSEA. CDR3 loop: CSVEDNAGSPLHF. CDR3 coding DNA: TGCAGCGTTGAAGATAACGCGGGTTCACCCCTCCACTTT.

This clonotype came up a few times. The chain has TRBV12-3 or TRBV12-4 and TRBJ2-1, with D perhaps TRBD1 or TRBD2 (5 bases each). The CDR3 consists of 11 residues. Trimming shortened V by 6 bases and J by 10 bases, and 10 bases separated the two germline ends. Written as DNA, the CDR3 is TGTGCCAGCAGGGTCCGGGGCGAGCAGTTCTTC. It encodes CASRVRGEQFF.

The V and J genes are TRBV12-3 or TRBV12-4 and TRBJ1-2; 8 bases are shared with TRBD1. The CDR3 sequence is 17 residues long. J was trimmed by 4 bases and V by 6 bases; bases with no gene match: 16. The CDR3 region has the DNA TGTGCCAGCAGCCTTGGGGAACCAGGACAGGGACTCTATGGCTACACCTTC. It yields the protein CASSLGEPGQGLYGYTF.

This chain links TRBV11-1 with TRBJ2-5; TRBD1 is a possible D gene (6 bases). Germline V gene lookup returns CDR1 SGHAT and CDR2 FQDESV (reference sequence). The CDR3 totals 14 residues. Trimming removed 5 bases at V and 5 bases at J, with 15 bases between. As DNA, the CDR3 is TGTGCCAGCAGCCCGAAGGGGGTCGGGGAGACCCAGTACTTC. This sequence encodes CASSPKGVGETQYF. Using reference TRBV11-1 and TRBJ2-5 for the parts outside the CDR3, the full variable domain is EAEVAQSPRYKITEKSQAVAFWCDPISGHATLYWYRQILGQGPELLVQFQDESVVDDSQLPKDRFSAERLKGVDSTLKIQPAELGDSAMYLCASSPKGVGETQYFGPGTRLLVL.

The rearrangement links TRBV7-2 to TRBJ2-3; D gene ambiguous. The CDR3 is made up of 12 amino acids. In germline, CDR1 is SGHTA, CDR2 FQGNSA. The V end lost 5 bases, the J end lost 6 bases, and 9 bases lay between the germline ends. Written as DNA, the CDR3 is TGTGCCAGCAGCCCATCCATGGATACGCAGTATTTT. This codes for CASSPSMDTQYF.

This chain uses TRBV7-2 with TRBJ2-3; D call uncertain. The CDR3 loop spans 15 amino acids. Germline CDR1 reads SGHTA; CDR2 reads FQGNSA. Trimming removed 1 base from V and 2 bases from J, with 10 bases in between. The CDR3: CASSLGAADTDTQYF. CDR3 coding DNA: TGTGCCAGCAGCTTAGGGGCAGCTGACACAGATACGCAGTATTTT. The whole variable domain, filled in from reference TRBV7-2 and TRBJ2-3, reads GAGVSQSPSNKVTEKGKDVELRCDPISGHTALYWYRQSLGQGLEFLIYFQGNSAPDKSGLPSDRFSAERTGGSVSTLTIQRTQQEDSAVYLCASSLGAADTDTQYFGPGTRLTVL.

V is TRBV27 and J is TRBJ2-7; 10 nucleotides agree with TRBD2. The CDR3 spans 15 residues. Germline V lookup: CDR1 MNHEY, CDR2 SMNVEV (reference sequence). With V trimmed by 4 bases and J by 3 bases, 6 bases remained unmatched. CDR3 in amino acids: CASSSIAGGGYEQYF. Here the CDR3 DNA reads TGTGCCAGCAGTTCTATAGCGGGGGGAGGCTACGAGCAGTACTTC.